This entry features one T cell receptor (beta chain) sequence. Its matching antigen is unknown. Germline V gene data show CDR1 as SQVTM and CDR2 as ANQGSEA. V lost 6 bases to trimming and J lost 8 bases, with 17 bases between them. The CDR3 loop spans 13 amino acids. Data came from immunoSEQ multiplex PCR; TCRdb stores just in-frame clones and leaves some out. The sample has approximately 620,000 clones; approximately 97% are singletons. These data are taken from a study of shared clonotypes between healthy human individuals. Study-wide points: Limited genetic and exposure-history diversity came from having few donors. Relative to clonotypes present in all four donors, those not shared had lower generation probabilities. Naive subsets typically showed greater estimated richness than memory subsets.

Sequences were obtained from naive CD4+ T cells sorted from blood. Sample subset: CD45RA+ positively selected. J is TRBJ2-4 and V is TRBV29-1, with D perhaps TRBD1 or TRBD2 (6 bases each). This clonotype was sampled from a young woman in good health. The CDR3 sequence is CSVAYWGADIQYF. The CDR3 DNA reads as TGCAGCGTCGCTTATTGGGGGGCAGACATTCAGTACTTC.